These 8 T cell receptor beta chains share one sample of origin, sequenced in a study of blood T cell repertoires in COVID-19. Sequenced by immunoSEQ multiplex PCR; TCRdb stores in-frame clones only, minus some. The sample records hundreds of thousands of clones, nearly 90% being singletons. The sequenced sample was PBMCs or T cells enriched from blood (not recorded which). These receptors originate from a woman aged 18 to 35 with acute COVID-19.

The chain uses TRBV19 and TRBJ1-4; TRBD1 agrees at 7 bases. The CDR3 covers 14 residues. Germline CDR1 and CDR2: LNHDA and SQIVND (reference sequence). The J segment lost 7 bases and the V segment lost 4 bases, leaving 6 bases of the junction unmatched. The CDR3 protein is CASSKDREVEKLFF. Written as DNA, the CDR3 is TGTGCCAGTAGTAAAGACAGGGAAGTTGAAAAACTGTTTTTT.

This chain uses TRBV27 with TRBJ2-7; TRBD2 matches at 16 bases. This CDR3 comprises 16 residues. Germline assignment: CDR1 MNHEY and CDR2 SMNVEV (reference sequence). Trimming at V came to 9 bases and at J to 0 bases, leaving 5 bases not matched to a gene. In nucleotides, the CDR3 is TGTGCCAGTCACGGGACTAGCGGGAGGGTCTCCTACGAGCAGTACTTC. This encodes CASHGTSGRVSYEQYF.

J is TRBJ1-5 and V is TRBV18; maybe TRBD1 (5 bases). This CDR3 comprises 15 residues. V dropped 4 bases and J dropped 2 bases, with 12 bases sitting between them. Germline CDR1 and CDR2: KGHSH and LQKENI. Written as DNA, the CDR3 is TGTGCCAGCTCACTTAACGGGGGAGGCAATCAGCCCCAGCATTTT. This encodes CASSLNGGGNQPQHF.

The V call is TRBV28, the J call TRBJ1-2; no definite D call. The germline CDR1 and CDR2 sequences are MDHEN and SYDVKM. CDR3 length equals 13 residues. Trimming left V 5 bases short and J 10 bases short, with 17 bases between. The CDR3 region is CASSLGHQIAYTF. DNA for the CDR3: TGTGCCAGCAGTCTAGGCCACCAAATCGCCTACACCTTC.

The chain is built from TRBV3-1 (or the pseudogene TRBV3-2) and TRBJ2-7; 11 bases match TRBD2. J lost 4 bases, V lost 3 bases, and 5 bases had no gene match. CDR1 is LGHDT and CDR2 is YNNKEL in the germline V gene (reference sequence). This CDR3 spans 15 amino acids. The CDR3 nucleotides read TGTGCCAGCAGCCATCTCGGGACTAGCGGATACGAGCAGTACTTC. As protein: CASSHLGTSGYEQYF.

As DNA, the CDR3 is TGTGCCAGCAGTGACGGACAGGGTGGTAAGGAAAAACTGTTTTTT. It encodes CASSDGQGGKEKLFF. The genes are TRBV28 and TRBJ1-4, with 8 bases fitting TRBD1. Unmatched junction bases numbered 10, after V lost 5 bases and J lost 8 bases. The CDR3 has 15 amino acids. Germline CDR1 MDHEN, CDR2 SYDVKM.

CDR3 sequence reads: CASSLSNGIYGYTF. CDR3 in DNA: TGTGCCAGCAGCCTGAGTAACGGTATCTATGGCTACACCTTC. V usage is TRBV7-9 and J usage is TRBJ1-2, with D hard to call. Looked up from germline, CDR1 is SEHNR and CDR2 is FQNEAQ (reference sequence). V was clipped by 5 bases and J by 4 bases, with 14 bases between them. There are 14 residues in the CDR3.

This chain connects TRBV28 to TRBJ1-2; D is possibly TRBD1 (6 bases). The V and J ends lost 3 bases and 8 bases respectively, with 10 bases between them. The CDR3 covers 12 residues. Germline V gene lookup returns CDR1 MDHEN and CDR2 SYDVKM. CDR3 in amino acids: CASSLGAGGYTF. The CDR3 coding sequence is TGTGCCAGCAGTTTGGGGGCTGGCGGCTACACCTTC.